Listed here are 16 T cell receptor beta chains from one sample, sequenced in a study of radiation and T cells in renal cell carcinoma. Time point denoted: baseline pretreatment blood. Treatment in this sample: 15 Gy SBRT to primary tumor, nephrectomy 4 weeks later. TCRdb's table, derived via immunoSEQ multiplex PCR, lists solely in-frame clones and lacks some. The sample comprises 100,000 to 150,000 clones, roughly 80% of which are singletons, and 3% rests with the top ten. The sequenced sample was blood, obtained from a patient whose treatment included radiotherapy and nephrectomy. The receptors were sampled from a woman aged 55-75 years with renal cell carcinoma.

This clone has just a few counts. The CDR3 protein is CASSSPSSGANVLTF. In DNA form, the CDR3 reads TGTGCCAGCAGCTCCCCCTCCTCTGGGGCCAACGTCCTGACTTTC. The J gene is TRBJ2-6, the V gene TRBV7-3; D is uncertain. CDR1 SGHTA and CDR2 FQGTGA come from the germline V gene. The CDR3 is 15 residues long. V was cut by 4 bases and J by 0 bases, with 7 bases left in between.

V is TRBV29-1 and J is TRBJ1-6; TRBD1 matches 9 bases. Trimming removed 6 bases from V and 8 bases from J; junction bases left unmatched: 5. Germline V gives CDR1 SQVTM, CDR2 ANQGSEA. The CDR3 totals 13 residues. CDR3 nucleotides: TGCAGCGTACGGACAGGGGATCATTCACCCCTCCACTTT. Its protein product is CSVRTGDHSPLHF.

This clone was counted between two and nine times. This chain joins TRBV19 and TRBJ1-3, with D perhaps TRBD1 (5 bases). The V gene lost 0 bases and the J gene lost 2 bases, with 14 bases spanning the gap. Germline-derived CDR1 and CDR2 are LNHDA and SQIVND (reference sequence). CDR3 length equals 17 residues. The CDR3 is CASSIDAGREAGNTIYF. The CDR3 DNA reads as TGTGCCAGTAGTATAGATGCCGGCAGGGAGGCTGGAAACACCATATATTTT.

The rearrangement links TRBV10-3 to TRBJ2-6, with TRBD1 matching 9 bases. Germline CDR1 reads ENHRY; CDR2 reads SYGVKD. After removal of 0 bases from V and 1 base from J, the junction contained 4 bases not matched to a gene. The CDR3 is 18 amino acids. The CDR3 protein is CAISESGTGLSGANVLTF. In DNA form, the CDR3 reads TGTGCCATCAGTGAGTCGGGGACAGGGCTTTCTGGGGCCAACGTCCTGACTTTC.

Here the CDR3 DNA reads TGCGCCAGCAGCCCGGAAGGGGGCAACTATGGCTACACCTTC. Translating gives CASSPEGGNYGYTF. This chain connects TRBV5-1 to TRBJ1-2; 7 bases agree with TRBD1. The V gene end was trimmed by 4 bases and the J gene end by 2 bases; junction bases not matched to a gene: 5. The length of the CDR3 is 14 residues. The germline V gene has CDR1 SGHRS and CDR2 YFSETQ.

V gene TRBV7-6 combines with J gene TRBJ2-1; D not resolved. Trimming cost V 3 bases and J 9 bases, with 9 bases left between them. Germline CDR1 is SGHVS and CDR2 is FNYEAQ. The CDR3 runs 12 residues. The CDR3 nucleotides are TGTGCCAGCAGCTTTGGGGAACGTGAGCAGTTCTTC. As protein: CASSFGEREQFF. Together with reference TRBV7-6 and TRBJ2-1, the CDR3 gives the full variable domain: GAGVSQSPRYKVTKRGQDVALRCDPISGHVSLYWYRQALGQGPEFLTYFNYEAQQDKSGLPNDRFSAERPEGSISTLTIQRTEQRDSAMYRCASSFGEREQFFGPGTRLTVL.

The V and J genes are TRBV11-2 and TRBJ2-1; 8 bases map to TRBD2. V trimming: 5 bases; J trimming: 2 bases; junction bases outside the gene matches: 8. This CDR3 region has 16 residues. The germline V gene encodes CDR1 SGHAT and CDR2 FQNNGV. The CDR3 DNA follows: TGTGCCAGCAGCCATCGACTAGCGTTGACCTACAATGAGCAGTTCTTC. It specifies CASSHRLALTYNEQFF.

Concerning this clone: Other DNA sequences within the sample encode an identical CDR3. The chain uses TRBV2 and TRBJ1-2; 8 nucleotides line up with TRBD1. Germline CDR1 SNHLY, CDR2 FYNNEI. CDR3 length equals 12 residues. After removal of 7 bases from V and 5 bases from J, the junction contained 3 bases not matched to a gene. CDR3 region: CASKRDRYGYTF. For the CDR3, the DNA is TGTGCCAGCAAAAGGGACAGGTATGGCTACACCTTC.

The chain has TRBV5-1 and TRBJ2-2; 9 bases align to TRBD2. Germline V CDR1 and CDR2: SGHRS, YFSETQ. Losses at the gene ends were 4 bases for V and 2 bases for J; bases not matched to a gene: 6. CDR3 length: 16 residues. Written as DNA, the CDR3 is TGCGCCAGCAGCCTTGGGCTAGCGGGAAACACCGGGGAGCTGTTTTTT. Its translation is CASSLGLAGNTGELFF. Drawing the rest from reference TRBV5-1 and TRBJ2-2, the complete variable domain is KAGVTQTPRYLIKTRGQQVTLSCSPISGHRSVSWYQQTPGQGLQFLFEYFSETQRNKGNFPGRFSGRQFSNSRSEMNVSTLELGDSALYLCASSLGLAGNTGELFFGEGSRLTVL.

This clone was observed many times. The chain uses TRBV4-2 and TRBJ1-1, with TRBD1 identical over 7 bases. CDR1 and CDR2 (germline): LGHNA, YNFKEQ. V dropped 2 bases and J dropped 2; count of bases not matched to a gene: 8. CDR3 length: 16 residues. The CDR3 nucleotides read TGTGCCAGCAGCCAATTCCAAGGGACAGTTAACACTGAAGCTTTCTTT. Protein product: CASSQFQGTVNTEAFF.

The rearrangement uses TRBV4-3 and TRBJ2-7; the D is unclear. From germline, CDR1 is LGHNA and CDR2 YSLEER. Trimming removed 0 bases from V and 1 base from J, with 10 bases in between. The length of the CDR3 is 15 residues. CDR3 sequence (DNA): TGCGCCAGCAGCCAAGATTACAGTCTTTCCTACGAGCAGTACTTC. This gives the protein CASSQDYSLSYEQYF.

The rearrangement links TRBV2 to TRBJ2-2; the D gene is possibly TRBD1 (5 bases). The CDR3 covers 13 residues. The germline V and J ends were trimmed by 8 bases and 1 base, with 8 bases remaining between them. Germline-derived CDR1 and CDR2 are SNHLY and FYNNEI. The CDR3: CASLGQNTGELFF. The CDR3 DNA sequence: TGTGCCAGCCTTGGACAGAACACCGGGGAGCTGTTTTTT.

The chain joins TRBV6-5 to TRBJ1-5, with D possibly TRBD1 on 5 matching bases. Germline V gene data show CDR1 as MNHEY and CDR2 as SVGAGI. This CDR3 has 14 amino acids. The V gene lost 0 bases and the J gene lost 3 bases, with 6 bases spanning the gap. The CDR3 DNA is TGTGCCAGCAGTTACTCTGGGGCCAATCAGCCCCAGCATTTT. Its protein is CASSYSGANQPQHF.

This clone has a single count. The chain recombines TRBV9 with TRBJ2-5; possible D gene TRBD2, 6 bases. V dropped 0 bases and J dropped 1 base, with 10 bases sitting between them. The CDR3 is 15 residues long. Germline CDR1 SGDLS, CDR2 YYNGEE. DNA for the CDR3: TGTGCCAGCAGCGTAGTAGGGAGGAGCCAAGAGACCCAGTACTTC. Amino acid sequence: CASSVVGRSQETQYF. Full variable domain (missing parts from reference TRBV9 and TRBJ2-5): DSGVTQTPKHLITATGQRVTLRCSPRSGDLSVYWYQQSLDQGLQFLIQYYNGEERAKGNILERFSAQQFPDLHSELNLSSLELGDSALYFCASSVVGRSQETQYFGPGTRLLVL.

A few counts support this clone. The V and J genes are TRBV19 and TRBJ2-1, with 10 bases identical to TRBD1. The V segment lost 5 bases and the J segment 0 bases; nucleotides outside the gene matches: 16. Looked up from germline, CDR1 is LNHDA and CDR2 is SQIVND (reference sequence). The CDR3 has 20 amino acids. Written as DNA, the CDR3 is TGTGCCAGTAGTCTCCGGACAGGGGGACCCTCCTATAGCTCCTACAATGAGCAGTTCTTC. Residues: CASSLRTGGPSYSSYNEQFF.

The chain combines TRBV7-6 with TRBJ2-7, with D uncertain. Germline CDR1 is SGHVS and CDR2 is FNYEAQ. The V end lost 5 bases, the J end lost 5 bases, and 16 bases lay between the germline ends. The CDR3 has 14 residues. The CDR3 is CASSVLGFEDEQYF. CDR3 DNA: TGTGCCAGCAGCGTACTGGGCTTCGAGGACGAGCAGTACTTC. The full variable domain, in which reference TRBV7-6 and TRBJ2-7 provide the parts outside the CDR3, is GAGVSQSPRYKVTKRGQDVALRCDPISGHVSLYWYRQALGQGPEFLTYFNYEAQQDKSGLPNDRFSAERPEGSISTLTIQRTEQRDSAMYRCASSVLGFEDEQYFGPGTRLTVT.